This T cell receptor beta chain was retrieved from a study of post-analysis software for immune sequencing data. Overall study findings and caveats: Patients used about 5 TRBV segments, including TRBV5-6, TRBV5-1 and TRBV20-1, more often than controls. Same-batch preparations were strongly co-clustered by F measure.

This clonotype was observed a few times. The antigen remains undetermined. This CDR3 comprises 15 residues. Germline V lookup: CDR1 LNHNV, CDR2 YYDKDF (reference sequence). The V end was cut by 2 bases, the J end by 1 base, with 9 bases between. Unique molecular identifiers had been added to the TCR beta cDNA libraries. From the PCR reads, TCRdb called clonotypes with MiXCR, one entry per CDR3 protein. The sample consists of about 380,000 distinct CDR3 sequences, roughly 35% of them appearing once. The chain is built from TRBV15 and TRBJ1-5; D unclear. The sample was blood. The clonotype was recovered from a girl aged 5-17 years with multiple sclerosis. This CDR3 is CATSRSTDSNQPQHF. The CDR3 DNA reads as TGTGCCACCAGCAGATCAACCGACAGCAATCAGCCCCAGCATTTT.